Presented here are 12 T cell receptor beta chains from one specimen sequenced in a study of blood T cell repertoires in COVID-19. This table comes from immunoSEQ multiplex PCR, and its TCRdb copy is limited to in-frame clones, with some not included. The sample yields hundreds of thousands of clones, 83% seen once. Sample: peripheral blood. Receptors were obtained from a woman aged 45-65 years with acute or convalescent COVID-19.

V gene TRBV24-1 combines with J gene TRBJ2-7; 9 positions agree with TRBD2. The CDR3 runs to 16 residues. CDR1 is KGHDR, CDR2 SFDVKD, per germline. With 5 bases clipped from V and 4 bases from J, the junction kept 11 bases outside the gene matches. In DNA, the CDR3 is TGTGCCACCAGTGCCTTTGGGCGGGAGGGCCGGTACGAGCAGTACTTC. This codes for CATSAFGREGRYEQYF.

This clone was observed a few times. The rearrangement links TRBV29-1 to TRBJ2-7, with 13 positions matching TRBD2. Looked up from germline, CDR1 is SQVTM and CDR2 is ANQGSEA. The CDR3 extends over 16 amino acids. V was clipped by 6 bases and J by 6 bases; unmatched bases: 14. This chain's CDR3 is CSVVTSTSGRASEQYF. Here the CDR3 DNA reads TGCAGCGTCGTGACCTCAACTAGCGGGAGGGCCTCCGAGCAGTACTTC.

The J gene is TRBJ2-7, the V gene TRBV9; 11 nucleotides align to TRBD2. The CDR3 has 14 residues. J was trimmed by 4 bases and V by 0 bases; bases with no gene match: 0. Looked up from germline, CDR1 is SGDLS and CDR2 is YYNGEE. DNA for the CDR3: TGTGCCAGCAGCGTAGGACTAGCGGGGTACGAGCAGTACTTC. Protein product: CASSVGLAGYEQYF.

This CDR3 is CAWTVGTTIHGYTF. The CDR3 DNA follows: TGTGCCTGGACCGTCGGGACAACGATCCATGGCTACACCTTC. This chain uses TRBV30 with TRBJ1-2; possible D gene TRBD1, 6 bases. The germline V gene has CDR1 GTSNPN and CDR2 SVGIG (reference sequence). This CDR3 contains 14 residues. Trimming shortened V by 4 bases and J by 6 bases, and 18 bases separated the two germline ends.

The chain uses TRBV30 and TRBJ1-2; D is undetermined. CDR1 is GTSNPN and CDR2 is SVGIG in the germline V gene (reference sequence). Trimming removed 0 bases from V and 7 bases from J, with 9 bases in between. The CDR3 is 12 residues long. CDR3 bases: TGTGCCTGGAGTGTACTATCCTCTGGCTACACCTTC. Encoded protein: CAWSVLSSGYTF.

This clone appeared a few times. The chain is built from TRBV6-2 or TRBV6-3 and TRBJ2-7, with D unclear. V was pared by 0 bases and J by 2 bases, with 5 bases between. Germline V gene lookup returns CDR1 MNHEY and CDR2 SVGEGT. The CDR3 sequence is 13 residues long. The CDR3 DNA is TGTGCCAGCAGTTACTCTGGCCCCTACGAGCAGTACTTC. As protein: CASSYSGPYEQYF.

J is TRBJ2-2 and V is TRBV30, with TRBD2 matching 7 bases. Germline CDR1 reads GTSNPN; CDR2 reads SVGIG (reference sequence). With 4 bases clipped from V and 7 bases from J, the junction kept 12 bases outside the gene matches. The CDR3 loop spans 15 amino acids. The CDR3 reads CAWKVTSRESGELFF. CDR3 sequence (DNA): TGTGCCTGGAAGGTGACTAGCCGGGAGAGCGGGGAGCTGTTTTTT.

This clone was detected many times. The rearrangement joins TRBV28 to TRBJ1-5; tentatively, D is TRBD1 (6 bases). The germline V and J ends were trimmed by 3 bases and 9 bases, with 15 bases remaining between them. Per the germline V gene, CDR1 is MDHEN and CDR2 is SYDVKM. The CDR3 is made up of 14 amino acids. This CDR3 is CASSFDRSLWPQHF. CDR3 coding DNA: TGTGCCAGCAGTTTTGACAGGTCCCTGTGGCCCCAGCATTTT.

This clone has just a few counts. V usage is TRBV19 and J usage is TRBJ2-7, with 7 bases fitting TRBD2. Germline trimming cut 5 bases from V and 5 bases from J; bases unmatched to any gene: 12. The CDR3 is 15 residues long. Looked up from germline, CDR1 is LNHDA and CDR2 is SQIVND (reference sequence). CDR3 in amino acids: CASSPSGGGLDEQYF. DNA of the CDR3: TGTGCCAGTAGTCCTAGTGGGGGGGGATTGGACGAGCAGTACTTC.

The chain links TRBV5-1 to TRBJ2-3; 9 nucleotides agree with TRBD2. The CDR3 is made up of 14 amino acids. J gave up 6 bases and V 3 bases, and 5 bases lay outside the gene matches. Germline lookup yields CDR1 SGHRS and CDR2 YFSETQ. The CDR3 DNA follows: TGCGCCAGCAGCTCGGGGACTAGCTTGGATACGCAGTATTTT. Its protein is CASSSGTSLDTQYF.

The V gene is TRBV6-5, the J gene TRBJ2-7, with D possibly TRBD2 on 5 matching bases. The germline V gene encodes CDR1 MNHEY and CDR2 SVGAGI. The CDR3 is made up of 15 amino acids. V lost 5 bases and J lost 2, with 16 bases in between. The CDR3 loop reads CASSPSGGLTYEQYF. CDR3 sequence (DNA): TGTGCCAGCAGTCCCTCAGGCGGGCTTACCTACGAGCAGTACTTC.

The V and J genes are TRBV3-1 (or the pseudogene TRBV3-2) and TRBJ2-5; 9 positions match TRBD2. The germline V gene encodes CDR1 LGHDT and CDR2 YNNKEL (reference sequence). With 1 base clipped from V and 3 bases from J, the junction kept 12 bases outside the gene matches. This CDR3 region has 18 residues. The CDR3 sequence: CASSQGGRAGGPKETQYF. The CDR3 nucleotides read TGTGCCAGCAGCCAAGGGGGCCGGGCGGGAGGGCCTAAAGAGACCCAGTACTTC.